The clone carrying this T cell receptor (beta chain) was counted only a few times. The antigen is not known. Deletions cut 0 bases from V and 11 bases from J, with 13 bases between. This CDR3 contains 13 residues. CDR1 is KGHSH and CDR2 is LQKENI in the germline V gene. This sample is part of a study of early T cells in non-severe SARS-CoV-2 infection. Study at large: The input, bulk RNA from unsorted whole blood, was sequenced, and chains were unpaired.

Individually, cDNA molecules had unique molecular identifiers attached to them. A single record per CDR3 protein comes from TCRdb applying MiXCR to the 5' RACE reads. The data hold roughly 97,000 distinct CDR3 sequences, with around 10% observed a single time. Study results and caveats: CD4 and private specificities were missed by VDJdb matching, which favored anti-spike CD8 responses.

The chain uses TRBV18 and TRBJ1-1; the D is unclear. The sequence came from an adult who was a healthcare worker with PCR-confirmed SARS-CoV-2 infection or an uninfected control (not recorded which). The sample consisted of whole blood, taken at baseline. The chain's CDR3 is CASSPPSHKSAFF. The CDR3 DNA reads TGTGCCAGCTCACCACCTTCCCACAAATCGGCTTTCTTT.